The source of this T cell receptor beta chain is a study of T cells in localized non-small cell lung cancer. Study-wide results and caveats: Uninvolved adjacent lung showed higher T cell clonality than tumor. Density of T cells in blood, when higher, went with longer overall survival. Adjacent lung had a median 57 of the 100 largest tumor clones.

Of note for this clone: The antigen is undetermined.

The CDR3 is 16 residues long. Germline CDR1 SGHNT, CDR2 YYREEE (reference sequence). V lost 0 bases and J 1 base, leaving 12 bases between the germline ends. The data were produced by immunoSEQ multiplex PCR, yet TCRdb's version contains in-frame clones alone and is incomplete. The table lists 30,000 to 45,000 clones, around nine tenths of them singletons. Material: peripheral blood, obtained before any cancer treatment. The chain has TRBV5-4 and TRBJ2-3; no clear D. The clonotype was recovered from a female donor at least 60 years old with stage I lung adenocarcinoma. This CDR3 is CASSLGVSRRTDTQYF. In DNA, the CDR3 is TGTGCCAGCAGCTTGGGAGTTAGCCGCCGCACAGATACGCAGTATTTT.